The 10 T cell receptor beta chains below all came from one sample that was sequenced in a study of blood T cell repertoires in COVID-19. The protocol was immunoSEQ multiplex PCR, while the TCRdb copy is restricted to in-frame clones and leaves out a portion. This sample carries 200,000 to 250,000 clones, about four fifths of them seen once, and the ten largest clones take approximately 9.1%. Sequenced sample: peripheral blood. The origin of the receptors is an elderly man with acute or convalescent COVID-19.

The chain employs TRBV28 and TRBJ1-1; D is unclear. V lost 10 bases and J 4 bases, leaving 7 bases between the germline ends. CDR3 length equals 10 residues. The germline gives CDR1 MDHEN, CDR2 SYDVKM. CDR3 sequence reads: CATLGTEAFF. Here the CDR3 DNA reads TGTGCCACCCTAGGCACTGAAGCTTTCTTT.

V usage is TRBV18 and J usage is TRBJ2-7, with 8 bases identical to TRBD1. Losses at the gene ends were 6 bases for V and 1 base for J; bases not matched to a gene: 8. This CDR3 is 15 amino acids long. Germline-derived CDR1 and CDR2 are KGHSH and LQKENI. In DNA, the CDR3 is TGTGCCAGCTCCCGTGACAGGGGAACATCCTACGAGCAGTACTTC. It is translated as CASSRDRGTSYEQYF.

The DNA of the CDR3 is TGTGCCAGCAGCGTAGCTTTAGGACAGCCGCCCCAGCCCCAGCATTTT. It codes for CASSVALGQPPQPQHF. The chain joins TRBV9 to TRBJ1-5; D possibly corresponds to TRBD1 (6 bases). The germline CDR1 and CDR2 sequences are SGDLS and YYNGEE. The CDR3 is 16 amino acids. The V end was cut by 0 bases, the J end by 7 bases, with 17 bases between.

V and J are TRBV10-3 and TRBJ2-7, with a possible D match to TRBD2 (5 bases). The V end lost 6 bases, the J end lost 2 bases, and 11 bases lay between the germline ends. The CDR3 covers 13 residues. Germline CDR1 ENHRY, CDR2 SYGVKD. The chain's CDR3 is CAIRSAEPYEQYF. The CDR3 DNA follows: TGTGCCATCAGATCAGCGGAACCCTACGAGCAGTACTTC.

This clone was observed a single time. A read error may produce the germline difference seen at one junction end. The chain recombines TRBV10-3 with TRBJ2-7; TRBD2 agrees at 12 bases. CDR3 size: 13 residues. Germline V gives CDR1 ENHRY, CDR2 SYGVKD. The DNA of the CDR3 is TGTGCCATAAGCCTAGCGGGAGGGCCTGTACCGAAATTC. Protein product: CAISLAGGPVPKF.

V is TRBV19 and J is TRBJ1-1, with D tentatively TRBD1 (5 bases). The V and J ends lost 2 bases and 1 base respectively, with 17 bases between them. This CDR3 has 17 residues. CDR1 is LNHDA and CDR2 is SQIVND in the germline V gene (reference sequence). As DNA, the CDR3 is TGTGCCAGTAGTATAATCGCCCCTTTCGGGGGGAACACTGAAGCTTTCTTT. Encoded protein: CASSIIAPFGGNTEAFF.

This clone has just one count. V gene TRBV6-5 combines with J gene TRBJ1-6; 7 bases line up with TRBD1. V trimming: 5 bases; J trimming: 9 bases; junction bases outside the gene matches: 7. CDR1 MNHEY and CDR2 SVGAGI come from the germline V gene. The length of the CDR3 is 14 residues. The CDR3 coding sequence is TGTGCCAGCAGTCCGGGAACAGGGGTTTCACCCCTCCACTTT. Protein sequence: CASSPGTGVSPLHF.

CDR3 nucleotides: TGTGCCAGCACCAAAGGAGGGGCGTTTGAAAAACTGTTTTTT. It is translated as CASTKGGAFEKLFF. The V and J genes are TRBV28 and TRBJ1-4; weak D call: TRBD1 (5 bases). Looked up from germline, CDR1 is MDHEN and CDR2 is SYDVKM. The CDR3 runs to 14 residues. V was shortened by 7 bases and J by 7 bases, with 16 bases between the two germline ends.

The genes are TRBV28 and TRBJ1-2; 11 bases match TRBD1. V was clipped by 1 base and J by 7 bases; unmatched bases: 11. The germline V gene has CDR1 MDHEN and CDR2 SYDVKM. This CDR3 is 17 amino acids long. The chain's CDR3 is CASSLFGPGGTGGGYTF. The CDR3 coding sequence is TGTGCCAGCAGTTTATTCGGCCCTGGAGGGACAGGGGGTGGCTACACCTTC.

The chain combines TRBV21-1 with TRBJ2-7; no DNA check was done on the table's D call, TRBD2. TRBV21-1 is reported as a pseudogene. This CDR3 contains 16 residues. For the CDR3, the DNA is TGTGCCAGCAGCAAAGAGCCTAGTCCCAGCTCCTACGAGCAGTACTTC. Protein: CASSKEPSPSSYEQYF.